A single sample is the source of the 27 T cell receptor beta chains below, sequenced in a study of blood T cell repertoires in COVID-19. TCRdb's copy holds only in-frame clones and misses some; the assay was immunoSEQ multiplex PCR. The table lists under 300,000 clones, around 89% of them singletons. The sample comprised PBMCs or T cells enriched from blood (not recorded which). Receptors originate from a woman aged 55-69 years in a cohort exposed to, infected with or recovered from COVID-19 (not recorded which).

This chain connects TRBV5-1 to TRBJ2-7, with D possibly TRBD1 on 6 matching bases. The germline CDR1 and CDR2 sequences are SGHRS and YFSETQ. This CDR3 is 15 amino acids long. Trimming removed 0 bases at V and 0 bases at J, with 10 bases between. CDR3 bases: TGCGCCAGCAGCTTGGGTTACAGGGCCTCCTACGAGCAGTACTTC. This sequence encodes CASSLGYRASYEQYF.

This chain connects TRBV11-2 to TRBJ2-2; D is ambiguous. This CDR3 spans 16 amino acids. Germline-derived CDR1 and CDR2 are SGHAT and FQNNGV. V shed 3 bases and J shed 4 bases, with 15 bases lying between them. The CDR3 sequence: CASSFSTQRRTGELFF. The CDR3 DNA reads TGTGCCAGCAGCTTTTCCACCCAGAGGCGCACCGGGGAGCTGTTTTTT.

The table lists this clone with a count of one. The chain uses TRBV12-3 or TRBV12-4 and TRBJ1-2, with D possibly TRBD1 on 6 matching bases. The CDR3 has 13 amino acids. Trimming took off 5 bases at V and 6 bases at J, with 13 bases between the two ends. CDR3 sequence reads: CASSRQVVNGYTF. DNA of the CDR3: TGTGCCAGCAGTAGACAGGTGGTAAATGGCTACACCTTC.

CDR3 coding DNA: TGCAGCGTGACCGGGACAGGTAAATCCTACGAGCAGTACTTC. It is translated as CSVTGTGKSYEQYF. The chain is built from TRBV29-1 and TRBJ2-7, with 8 bases identical to TRBD1. The trim removed 6 bases at V and 1 base at J, leaving 8 bases unmatched. The CDR3 covers 14 residues. Germline assignment: CDR1 SQVTM and CDR2 ANQGSEA.

The chain carries TRBV6-2 or TRBV6-3 and TRBJ2-1, with 10 bases matching TRBD2. With 6 bases clipped from V and 9 bases from J, the junction kept 17 bases outside the gene matches. Germline V gene lookup returns CDR1 MNHEY and CDR2 SVGEGT. The CDR3 totals 17 residues. The CDR3 DNA sequence: TGTGCCAGCAGCCACTCTAGCGGGAGTACGGTTGTGGGTGAGCAGTTCTTC. It is translated as CASSHSSGSTVVGEQFF.

The chain carries TRBV5-1 and TRBJ2-7, with 7 bases fitting TRBD2. Germline V lookup: CDR1 SGHRS, CDR2 YFSETQ. V lost 6 bases, J lost 0 bases, and 6 bases stayed unmatched. The CDR3 has 14 amino acids. CDR3 protein: CASMPSGHSYEQYF. The DNA of the CDR3 is TGCGCCAGCATGCCTAGCGGTCACTCCTACGAGCAGTACTTC.

The chain combines TRBV2 with TRBJ2-7, with 7 bases lining up with TRBD2. The J segment lost 0 bases and the V segment lost 3 bases, leaving 2 bases of the junction unmatched. The CDR3 totals 14 residues. CDR1 and CDR2 (germline): SNHLY, FYNNEI. The CDR3 loop is CASSEGGSSYEQYF. The CDR3 coding sequence is TGTGCCAGCAGTGAGGGCGGGAGCTCCTACGAGCAGTACTTC.

The genes are TRBV24-1 and TRBJ1-4, with D uncertain. This CDR3 region has 15 residues. Germline V gene data show CDR1 as KGHDR and CDR2 as SFDVKD. Trimming left V 4 bases short and J 0 bases short, with 8 bases between. DNA for the CDR3: TGTGCCACCAGTGACACCTATGCAACTAATGAAAAACTGTTTTTT. Its protein product is CATSDTYATNEKLFF.

This chain joins TRBV27 and TRBJ1-6; 7 bases line up with TRBD1. Trimming at V came to 5 bases and at J to 8 bases, leaving 9 bases not matched to a gene. Germline loops: CDR1 MNHEY, CDR2 SMNVEV (reference sequence). The CDR3 runs 15 residues. The CDR3 DNA follows: TGTGCCAGCAGTACAACAGGGGTGGGGCATTCACCCCTCCACTTT. It is translated as CASSTTGVGHSPLHF.

J is TRBJ2-3 and V is TRBV30; D remains unclear. The ends were cut back, 3 bases at V and 3 bases at J, with 10 bases in the middle. CDR3 length: 13 amino acids. Germline CDR1 reads GTSNPN; CDR2 reads SVGIG (reference sequence). Here the CDR3 DNA reads TGTGCCTGGAGGGTTACTAAGACAGATACGCAGTATTTT. Its translation: CAWRVTKTDTQYF.

The chain joins TRBV6-1 to TRBJ1-4, with D possibly matching TRBD1 (5 bases). The germline V and J ends were trimmed by 3 bases and 3 bases, with 8 bases remaining between them. This CDR3 has 14 residues. Germline loops: CDR1 MNHNS, CDR2 SASEGT. This CDR3 is CASSEGGANEKLFF. CDR3 DNA: TGTGCCAGCAGTGAGGGGGGAGCTAATGAAAAACTGTTTTTT.

The chain joins TRBV11-2 to TRBJ2-1; a weak D match, TRBD1 (6 bases). The CDR3 sequence is 17 residues long. V lost 3 bases and J lost 2, with 17 bases in between. CDR1 and CDR2 (germline): SGHAT, FQNNGV. CDR3 nucleotide sequence: TGTGCCAGCAGCTTTAGTATCTCTGGGGGCCCCTACAATGAGCAGTTCTTC. It yields the protein CASSFSISGGPYNEQFF.

The V and J genes are TRBV3-1 (or the pseudogene TRBV3-2) and TRBJ2-1; 9 bases agree with TRBD2. V lost 0 bases to trimming and J lost 7 bases; unmatched junction nucleotides: 7. Germline V lookup: CDR1 LGHDT, CDR2 YNNKEL (reference sequence). The CDR3 is 16 residues long. DNA for the CDR3: TGTGCCAGCAGCCAAGATCTGGGACTAGCTAGAAATGAGCAGTTCTTC. This translates into CASSQDLGLARNEQFF.

This rearrangement joins TRBV6-1 to TRBJ1-2, with 8 bases aligning to TRBD1. CDR1 is MNHNS, CDR2 SASEGT, per germline. J lost 4 bases, V lost 2 bases, and 6 bases had no gene match. The CDR3 runs 15 residues. The DNA of the CDR3 is TGTGCCAGCAGTGAATTTCAGGACAGGGTCTATGGCTACACCTTC. It specifies CASSEFQDRVYGYTF.

V usage is TRBV2 and J usage is TRBJ2-1; D possibly corresponds to TRBD2 (7 bases). From germline, CDR1 is SNHLY and CDR2 FYNNEI. V was pared by 6 bases and J by 6 bases, with 15 bases between. The CDR3 length is 14 residues. CDR3 in amino acids: CASRRGEGGNEQFF. CDR3 nucleotides: TGTGCCAGCAGAAGGGGGGAGGGTGGCAATGAGCAGTTCTTC.

The rearrangement uses TRBV5-1 and TRBJ2-1; 10 bases map to TRBD2. This CDR3 is 16 amino acids long. The V gene's germline CDR1 is SGHRS and CDR2 YFSETQ. Unmatched junction bases numbered 5, after V lost 2 bases and J lost 3 bases. The chain's CDR3 is CASSFPLAGHYNEQFF. The CDR3, as DNA: TGCGCCAGCAGCTTCCCACTAGCGGGGCACTACAATGAGCAGTTCTTC.

The chain joins TRBV9 to TRBJ2-3; D perhaps matches TRBD2 (6 bases). Trimming took off 4 bases at V and 0 bases at J, with 15 bases between the two ends. CDR1 and CDR2 (germline): SGDLS, YYNGEE. This CDR3 contains 16 residues. The CDR3 here is CASSSPAGRSTDTQYF. CDR3 coding DNA: TGTGCCAGCAGCTCCCCCGCGGGAAGAAGCACAGATACGCAGTATTTT. The entire variable domain, with the rest obtained from reference TRBV9 and TRBJ2-3, is as follows: DSGVTQTPKHLITATGQRVTLRCSPRSGDLSVYWYQQSLDQGLQFLIQYYNGEERAKGNILERFSAQQFPDLHSELNLSSLELGDSALYFCASSSPAGRSTDTQYFGPGTRLTVL.

The chain is built from TRBV11-3 and TRBJ2-1, with TRBD2 matching 11 bases. The CDR3 sequence is 15 residues long. J gave up 3 bases and V 3 bases, and 1 base lay outside the gene matches. Germline V lookup: CDR1 SGHNT, CDR2 YENEEA. The CDR3 reads CASSLTSGIYNEQFF. The CDR3 DNA reads TGTGCCAGCAGCTTGACTAGCGGGATCTACAATGAGCAGTTCTTC.

This sequence joins TRBV2 and TRBJ1-5; TRBD1 might be the D (6 bases). CDR1 is SNHLY, CDR2 FYNNEI, per germline. The CDR3 is made up of 16 amino acids. The V end was cut by 4 bases, the J end by 4 bases, with 17 bases between. For the CDR3, the DNA is TGTGCCAGCAGTGCCACCAAAGGGGGGGGGAATCAGCCCCAGCATTTT. Amino acids: CASSATKGGGNQPQHF.

The chain joins TRBV24-1 to TRBJ2-3; TRBD2 matches at 12 bases. The CDR3 consists of 13 residues. Unmatched junction bases numbered 2, after V lost 9 bases and J lost 5 bases. The germline gives CDR1 KGHDR, CDR2 SFDVKD. The CDR3 is CATGLAGIDTQYF. CDR3 in DNA: TGTGCCACCGGACTAGCGGGAATAGATACGCAGTATTTT.

The chain couples TRBV11-2 to TRBJ2-7, with 7 bases identical to TRBD2. The germline V gene encodes CDR1 SGHAT and CDR2 FQNNGV. V lost 6 bases and J lost 1; bases outside the gene matches: 9. The CDR3 contains 15 residues. The CDR3 sequence: CASSLGGEGSYEQYF. Written as DNA, the CDR3 is TGTGCCAGCAGTCTCGGAGGGGAGGGATCCTACGAGCAGTACTTC.

Comment on this clone: Other DNA sequences of this sample code for an identical CDR3. V gene TRBV7-9 combines with J gene TRBJ2-1; the match to TRBD2 covers 9 bases. V lost 3 bases, J lost 2 bases, and 2 bases stayed unmatched. The CDR3 has 15 residues. Germline-derived CDR1 and CDR2 are SEHNR and FQNEAQ (reference sequence). CDR3 bases: TGTGCCAGCAGCTTGTTAGCGGGAGCCTACAATGAGCAGTTCTTC. Amino acids: CASSLLAGAYNEQFF.

This clone was seen once. The chain is built from TRBV10-3 and TRBJ2-7; no clear D gene. Germline CDR1 ENHRY, CDR2 SYGVKD. This CDR3 contains 13 residues. V lost 7 bases to trimming and J lost 0 bases, with 10 bases between them. Here the CDR3 reads CAINTESSYEQYF. The CDR3 DNA is TGTGCCATCAATACAGAGAGCTCCTACGAGCAGTACTTC.

The table lists this clone with a count of one. The V gene is TRBV9, the J gene TRBJ2-1, with D tentatively TRBD2 (5 bases). Trimming took off 1 base at V and 1 base at J, with 9 bases between the two ends. The CDR3 has 15 residues. The germline CDR1 and CDR2 sequences are SGDLS and YYNGEE. The CDR3 DNA reads TGTGCCAGCAGCGTAAGCGGAGTTTCCTACAATGAGCAGTTCTTC. As protein: CASSVSGVSYNEQFF.

The V and J genes are TRBV5-5 and TRBJ2-7; D gene ambiguous. V gave up 6 bases and J gave up 0 bases, with 7 bases separating them. The CDR3 contains 12 residues. Looked up from germline, CDR1 is SGHKS and CDR2 is YYEKEE (reference sequence). The CDR3 reads CASTMSSYEQYF. CDR3 coding DNA: TGTGCCAGCACCATGAGCTCCTACGAGCAGTACTTC.

The gene calls are TRBV6-5 and TRBJ2-1; 12 bases fit TRBD2. Germline V gene lookup returns CDR1 MNHEY and CDR2 SVGAGI. The CDR3 runs to 15 residues. V gave up 4 bases and J gave up 7 bases; unmatched junction bases: 5. CDR3 loop: CASSWVTSGRNEQFF. In nucleotides, the CDR3 is TGTGCCAGCAGTTGGGTGACTAGCGGGAGAAATGAGCAGTTCTTC.

This clone was recorded only once. This sequence joins TRBV3-1 (or the pseudogene TRBV3-2) and TRBJ2-7; 9 positions match TRBD2. CDR1 and CDR2 (germline): LGHDT, YNNKEL (reference sequence). Trimming at V came to 4 bases and at J to 5 bases, leaving 9 bases not matched to a gene. The CDR3 runs to 15 residues. CDR3 region: CASSRGTSTGNEQYF. The CDR3 coding sequence is TGTGCCAGCAGCCGTGGGACTAGCACAGGGAACGAGCAGTACTTC.